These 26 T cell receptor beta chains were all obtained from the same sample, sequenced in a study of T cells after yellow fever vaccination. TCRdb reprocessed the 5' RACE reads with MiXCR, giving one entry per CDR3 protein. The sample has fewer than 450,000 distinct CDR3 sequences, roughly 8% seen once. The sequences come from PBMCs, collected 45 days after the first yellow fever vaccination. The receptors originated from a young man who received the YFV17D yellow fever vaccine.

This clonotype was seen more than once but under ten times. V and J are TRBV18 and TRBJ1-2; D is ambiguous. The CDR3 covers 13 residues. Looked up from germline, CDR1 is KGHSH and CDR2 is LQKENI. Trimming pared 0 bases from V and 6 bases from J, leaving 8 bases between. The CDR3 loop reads CASSPPTGDGYTF. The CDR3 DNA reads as TGTGCCAGCTCACCACCAACCGGGGATGGCTACACCTTC.

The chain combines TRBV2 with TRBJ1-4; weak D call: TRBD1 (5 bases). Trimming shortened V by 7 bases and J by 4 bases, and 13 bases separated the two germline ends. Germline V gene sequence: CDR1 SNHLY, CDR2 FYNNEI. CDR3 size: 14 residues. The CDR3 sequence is CASIKGPYNEKLFF. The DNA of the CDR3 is TGTGCCAGCATAAAGGGACCGTATAATGAAAAACTGTTTTTT.

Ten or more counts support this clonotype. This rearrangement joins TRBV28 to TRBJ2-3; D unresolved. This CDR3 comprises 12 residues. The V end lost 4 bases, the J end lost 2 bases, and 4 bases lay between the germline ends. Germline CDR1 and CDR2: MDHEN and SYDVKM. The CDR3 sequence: CASSSTTDTQYF. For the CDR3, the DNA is TGTGCCAGCAGTTCCACCACAGATACGCAGTATTTT.

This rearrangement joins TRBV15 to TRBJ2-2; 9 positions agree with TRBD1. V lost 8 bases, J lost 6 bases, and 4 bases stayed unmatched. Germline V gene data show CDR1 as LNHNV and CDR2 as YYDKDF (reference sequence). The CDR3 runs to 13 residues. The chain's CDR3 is CATGDREAGELFF. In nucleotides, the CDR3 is TGTGCCACCGGGGACAGGGAGGCCGGGGAGCTGTTTTTT.

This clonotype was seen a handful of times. The CDR3 spells CASSLVLAHNEQFF. CDR3 nucleotides: TGTGCCAGCAGCTTAGTGTTAGCGCACAATGAGCAGTTCTTC. This chain joins TRBV11-2 and TRBJ2-1; TRBD2 is a possible D gene (5 bases). The V and J ends lost 1 base and 5 bases respectively, with 9 bases between them. CDR3 length equals 14 residues. CDR1 is SGHAT and CDR2 is FQNNGV in the germline V gene.

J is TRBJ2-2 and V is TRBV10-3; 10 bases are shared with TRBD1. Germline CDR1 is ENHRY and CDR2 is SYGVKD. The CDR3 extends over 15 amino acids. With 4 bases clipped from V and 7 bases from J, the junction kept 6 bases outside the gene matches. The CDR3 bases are TGTGCCATCAGTGGACAGGGGGCTGGAAGCGGGGAGCTGTTTTTT. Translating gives CAISGQGAGSGELFF.

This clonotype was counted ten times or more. The CDR3: CASSFQGGNQPQHF. The CDR3 bases are TGTGCCAGCAGTTTTCAAGGCGGGAATCAGCCCCAGCATTTT. V gene TRBV12-3 or TRBV12-4 combines with J gene TRBJ1-5; D unresolved. The V end lost 3 bases, the J end lost 4 bases, and 10 bases lay between the germline ends. CDR3 length: 14 amino acids.

CDR3 DNA: TGTGCCAGCTCACCCACCATCCGAATCACAGATACGCAGTATTTT. Residues: CASSPTIRITDTQYF. V gene TRBV18 combines with J gene TRBJ2-3; D gene uncertain. The CDR3 is 15 amino acids. CDR1 is KGHSH, CDR2 LQKENI, per germline. Trimming pared 3 bases from V and 2 bases from J, leaving 12 bases between.

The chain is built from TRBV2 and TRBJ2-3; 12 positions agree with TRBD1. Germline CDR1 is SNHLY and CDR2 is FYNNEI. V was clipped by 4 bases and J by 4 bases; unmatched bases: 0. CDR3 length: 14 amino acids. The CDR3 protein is CASSGDRGPDTQYF. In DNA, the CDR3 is TGTGCCAGCAGTGGGGACAGGGGGCCAGATACGCAGTATTTT.

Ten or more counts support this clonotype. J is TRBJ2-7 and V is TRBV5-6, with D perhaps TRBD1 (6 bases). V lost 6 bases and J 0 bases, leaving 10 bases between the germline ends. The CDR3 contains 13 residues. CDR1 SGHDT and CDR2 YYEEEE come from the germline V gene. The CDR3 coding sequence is TGTGCCAGCAACTCGGACAGCTCCTACGAGCAGTACTTC. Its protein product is CASNSDSSYEQYF.

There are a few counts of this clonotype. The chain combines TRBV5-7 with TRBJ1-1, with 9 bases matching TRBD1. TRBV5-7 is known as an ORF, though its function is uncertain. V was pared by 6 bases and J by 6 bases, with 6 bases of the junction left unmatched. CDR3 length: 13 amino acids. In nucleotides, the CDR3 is TGTGCCAGCACCCCGGGACAGGGCCCTGAAGCTTTCTTT. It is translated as CASTPGQGPEAFF.

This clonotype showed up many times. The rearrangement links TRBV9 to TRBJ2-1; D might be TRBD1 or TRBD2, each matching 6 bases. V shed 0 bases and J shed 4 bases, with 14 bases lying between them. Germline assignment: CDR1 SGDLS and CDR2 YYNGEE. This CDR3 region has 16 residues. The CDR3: CASSVAGGPRYNEQFF. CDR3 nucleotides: TGTGCCAGCAGCGTAGCTGGGGGGCCCCGATACAATGAGCAGTTCTTC.

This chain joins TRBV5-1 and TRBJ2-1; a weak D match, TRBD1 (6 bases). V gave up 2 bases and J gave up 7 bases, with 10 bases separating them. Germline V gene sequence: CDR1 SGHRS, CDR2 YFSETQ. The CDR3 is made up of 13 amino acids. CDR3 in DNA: TGCGCCAGCAGCTTCAGGGGTTATAATGAGCAGTTCTTC. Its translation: CASSFRGYNEQFF.

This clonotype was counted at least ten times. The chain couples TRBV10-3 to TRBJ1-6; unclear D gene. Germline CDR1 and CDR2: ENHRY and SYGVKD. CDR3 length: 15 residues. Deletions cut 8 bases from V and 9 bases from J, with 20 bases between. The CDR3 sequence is CAISKGPAIGSPLHF. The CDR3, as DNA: TGTGCCATCTCCAAGGGCCCGGCCATCGGTTCACCCCTCCACTTT.

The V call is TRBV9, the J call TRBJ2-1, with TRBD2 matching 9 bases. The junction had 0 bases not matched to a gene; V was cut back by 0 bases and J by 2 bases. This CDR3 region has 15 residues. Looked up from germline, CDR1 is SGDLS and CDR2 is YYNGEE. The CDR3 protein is CASSVGGGAYNEQFF. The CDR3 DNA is TGTGCCAGCAGCGTAGGCGGGGGGGCCTACAATGAGCAGTTCTTC. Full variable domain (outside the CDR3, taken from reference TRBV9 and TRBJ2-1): DSGVTQTPKHLITATGQRVTLRCSPRSGDLSVYWYQQSLDQGLQFLIQYYNGEERAKGNILERFSAQQFPDLHSELNLSSLELGDSALYFCASSVGGGAYNEQFFGPGTRLTVL.

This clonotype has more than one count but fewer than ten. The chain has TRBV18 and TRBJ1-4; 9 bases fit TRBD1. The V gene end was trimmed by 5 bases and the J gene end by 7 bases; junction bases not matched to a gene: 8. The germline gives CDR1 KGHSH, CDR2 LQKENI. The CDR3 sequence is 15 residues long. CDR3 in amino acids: CASSKDRGFGEKLFF. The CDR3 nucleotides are TGTGCCAGCTCAAAGGACAGGGGTTTTGGTGAAAAACTGTTTTTT.

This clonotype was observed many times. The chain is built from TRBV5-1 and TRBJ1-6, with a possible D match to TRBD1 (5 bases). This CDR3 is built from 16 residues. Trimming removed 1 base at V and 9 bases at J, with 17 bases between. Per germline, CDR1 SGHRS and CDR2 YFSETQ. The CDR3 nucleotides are TGCGCCAGCAGCTTGAATTACGCAGGGCCGAGTTCACCCCTCCACTTT. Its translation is CASSLNYAGPSSPLHF.

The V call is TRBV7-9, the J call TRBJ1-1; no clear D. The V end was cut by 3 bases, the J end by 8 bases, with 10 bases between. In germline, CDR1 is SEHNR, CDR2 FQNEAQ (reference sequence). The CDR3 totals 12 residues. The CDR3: CASSFSREEAFF. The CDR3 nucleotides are TGTGCCAGCAGCTTTTCAAGGGAAGAAGCTTTCTTT.

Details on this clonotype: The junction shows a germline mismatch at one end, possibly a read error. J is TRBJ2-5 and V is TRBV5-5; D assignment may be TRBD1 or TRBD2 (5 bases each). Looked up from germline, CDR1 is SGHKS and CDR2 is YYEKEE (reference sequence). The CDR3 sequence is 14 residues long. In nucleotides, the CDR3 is TGTGCCATCAGCCCTGGGGGAATAGAAGAGACCCAGTACTTC. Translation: CAISPGGIEETQYF. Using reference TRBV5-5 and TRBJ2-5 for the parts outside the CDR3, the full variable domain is DAGVTQSPTHLIKTRGQQVTLRCSPISGHKSVSWYQQVLGQGPQFIFQYYEKEERGRGNFPDRFSARQFPNYSSELNVNALLLGDSALYLCAISPGGIEETQYFGPGTRLLVL.

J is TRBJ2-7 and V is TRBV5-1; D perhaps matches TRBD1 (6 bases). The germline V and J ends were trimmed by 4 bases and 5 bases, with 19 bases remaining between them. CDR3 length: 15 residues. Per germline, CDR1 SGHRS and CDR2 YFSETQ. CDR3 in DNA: TGCGCCAGCAGCCCTTCCGGGACAATCGGGGACGAGCAGTACTTC. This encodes CASSPSGTIGDEQYF.

In nucleotides, the CDR3 is TGTGCCAGCAGCTTAAACTCCAGACACAACACCGGGGAGCTGTTTTTT. This codes for CASSLNSRHNTGELFF. The chain employs TRBV7-2 and TRBJ2-2; D is ambiguous. Trimming removed 2 bases at V and 2 bases at J, with 12 bases between. Germline assignment: CDR1 SGHTA and CDR2 FQGNSA. This CDR3 spans 16 amino acids.

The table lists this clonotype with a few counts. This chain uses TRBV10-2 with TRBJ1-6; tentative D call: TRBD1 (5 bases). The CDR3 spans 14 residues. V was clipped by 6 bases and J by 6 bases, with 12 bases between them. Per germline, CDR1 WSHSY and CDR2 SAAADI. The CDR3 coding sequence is TGCGCCAGCAGACCGACAGATCTTAATTCACCCCTCCACTTT. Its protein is CASRPTDLNSPLHF.

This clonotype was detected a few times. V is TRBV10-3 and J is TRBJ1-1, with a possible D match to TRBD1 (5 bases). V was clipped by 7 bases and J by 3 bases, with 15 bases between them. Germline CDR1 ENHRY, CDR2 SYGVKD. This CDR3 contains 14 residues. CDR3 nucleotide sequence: TGTGCCATCACCCGACAGTCGGGGGACACTGAAGCTTTCTTT. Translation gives CAITRQSGDTEAFF.

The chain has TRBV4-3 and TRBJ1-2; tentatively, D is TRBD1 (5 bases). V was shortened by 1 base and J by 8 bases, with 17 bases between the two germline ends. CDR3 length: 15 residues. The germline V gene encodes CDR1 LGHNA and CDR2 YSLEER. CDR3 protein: CASSQAETGSTGYTF. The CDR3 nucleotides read TGCGCCAGCAGCCAAGCGGAAACAGGATCGACAGGCTACACCTTC.

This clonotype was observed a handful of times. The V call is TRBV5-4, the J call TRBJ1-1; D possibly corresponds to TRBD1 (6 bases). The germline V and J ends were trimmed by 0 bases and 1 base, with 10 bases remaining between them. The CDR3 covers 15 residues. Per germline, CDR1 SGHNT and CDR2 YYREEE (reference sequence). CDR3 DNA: TGTGCCAGCAGCTTGGGGATGGGACAGAACACTGAAGCTTTCTTT. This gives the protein CASSLGMGQNTEAFF.

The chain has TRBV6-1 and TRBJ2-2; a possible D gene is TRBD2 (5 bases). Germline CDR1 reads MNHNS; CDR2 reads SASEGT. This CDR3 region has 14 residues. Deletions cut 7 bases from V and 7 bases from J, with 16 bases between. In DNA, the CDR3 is TGTGCCAGCACCCTTCGGGAATTAGGCGGGGAGCTGTTTTTT. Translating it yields CASTLRELGGELFF.